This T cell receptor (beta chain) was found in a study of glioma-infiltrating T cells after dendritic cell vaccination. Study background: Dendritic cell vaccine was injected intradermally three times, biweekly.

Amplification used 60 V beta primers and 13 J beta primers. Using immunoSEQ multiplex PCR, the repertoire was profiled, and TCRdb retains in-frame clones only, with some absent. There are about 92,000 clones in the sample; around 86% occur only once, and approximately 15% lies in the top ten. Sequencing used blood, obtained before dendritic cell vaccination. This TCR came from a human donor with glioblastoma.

In DNA, the CDR3 is TGTGCCAGCAGACTCGACAGGGGACCCACCTACGAGCAGTACTTC. Residues: CASRLDRGPTYEQYF. V usage is TRBV13 and J usage is TRBJ2-7; TRBD1 matches 8 bases. The V and J ends lost 6 bases and 2 bases, in that order; junction bases with no gene match: 9. The germline V gene has CDR1 PRHDT and CDR2 FYEKMQ (reference sequence). CDR3 length equals 15 residues.